One sample yielded the 19 T cell receptor beta chains listed below, sequenced in a study of blood T cell repertoires in COVID-19. Profiled with immunoSEQ multiplex PCR; TCRdb holds only in-frame clones, not every one. Counted here are 200,000 to 250,000 clones, 83% occurring once; the ten biggest clones make up about 1.3%. The sample was peripheral blood. The receptors come from a woman aged 30 to 39 with COVID-19, enrolled during active disease.

J is TRBJ2-3 and V is TRBV10-2; 12 nucleotides align to TRBD1. Germline V gene data show CDR1 as WSHSY and CDR2 as SAAADI. V gave up 6 bases and J gave up 4 bases; unmatched junction bases: 2. The CDR3 totals 14 residues. The CDR3 DNA sequence: TGCGCCAGCAGAGGGGACAGGGGGCCAGATACGCAGTATTTT. Encoded protein: CASRGDRGPDTQYF.

The gene calls are TRBV18 and TRBJ1-1; 7 bases align to TRBD1. The germline V gene encodes CDR1 KGHSH and CDR2 LQKENI. The CDR3 sequence is 14 residues long. With 6 bases clipped from V and 6 bases from J, the junction kept 10 bases outside the gene matches. CDR3 sequence (DNA): TGTGCCAGCTCCCGACAGGGCATGAGTGCTGAAGCTTTCTTT. Protein sequence: CASSRQGMSAEAFF.

V and J are TRBV7-2 and TRBJ1-1; no clear D. Deletions cut 3 bases from V and 8 bases from J, with 13 bases between. The germline V gene encodes CDR1 SGHTA and CDR2 FQGNSA. The CDR3 extends over 13 amino acids. The CDR3: CASSLRAGTEAFF. The CDR3 bases are TGTGCCAGCAGCTTGAGGGCGGGCACCGAAGCTTTCTTT.

The chain has TRBV7-2 and TRBJ1-3; D perhaps matches TRBD1 (6 bases). Trimming removed 1 base from V and 2 bases from J, with 15 bases in between. The CDR3 has 17 residues. The germline CDR1 and CDR2 sequences are SGHTA and FQGNSA. The CDR3 spells CASSLVGTGRAGNTIYF. The CDR3 DNA follows: TGTGCCAGCAGCTTAGTAGGCACAGGGCGCGCTGGAAACACCATATATTTT.

V usage is TRBV13 and J usage is TRBJ2-5; 10 bases fit TRBD2. CDR1 and CDR2 (germline): PRHDT, FYEKMQ (reference sequence). This CDR3 region has 17 residues. After removal of 3 bases from V and 2 bases from J, the junction contained 9 bases not matched to a gene. The CDR3 sequence: CASSFFSGGPEQETQYF. The CDR3 nucleotides are TGTGCCAGCAGCTTTTTTAGCGGGGGGCCGGAACAAGAGACCCAGTACTTC.

This clone was seen a few times. The CDR3 reads CASSRLAGGHSEQFF. The DNA of the CDR3 is TGTGCCAGCAGCCGCCTAGCGGGAGGGCATAGTGAGCAGTTCTTC. This chain connects TRBV11-1 to TRBJ2-1, with 12 positions matching TRBD2. V lost 5 bases, J lost 9 bases, and 8 bases stayed unmatched. This CDR3 spans 15 amino acids. Germline loops: CDR1 SGHAT, CDR2 FQDESV (reference sequence). The complete variable domain, with remaining parts taken from reference TRBV11-1 and TRBJ2-1, reads EAEVAQSPRYKITEKSQAVAFWCDPISGHATLYWYRQILGQGPELLVQFQDESVVDDSQLPKDRFSAERLKGVDSTLKIQPAELGDSAMYLCASSRLAGGHSEQFFGPGTRLTVL.

This chain links TRBV3-1 (or the pseudogene TRBV3-2) with TRBJ1-5, with TRBD1 matching over 7 bases. In germline, CDR1 is LGHDT, CDR2 YNNKEL (reference sequence). After removal of 4 bases from V and 2 bases from J, the junction contained 2 bases not matched to a gene. The CDR3 contains 14 residues. The CDR3 DNA reads as TGTGCCAGCAGCCGAGGACAGGGCAATCAGCCCCAGCATTTT. Amino acids: CASSRGQGNQPQHF.

This chain joins TRBV7-2 and TRBJ2-1, with 9 bases aligning to TRBD1. J lost 8 bases, V lost 4 bases, and 9 bases had no gene match. The CDR3 length is 15 residues. The V gene's germline CDR1 is SGHTA and CDR2 FQGNSA. CDR3 protein: CASSYLRRTGDEQFF. CDR3 bases: TGTGCCAGCAGCTACTTACGACGGACAGGGGATGAGCAGTTCTTC.

The chain links TRBV14 to TRBJ1-1; TRBD1 agrees at 8 bases. Germline V lookup: CDR1 SGHDN, CDR2 FVKESK. The CDR3 consists of 14 residues. Trimming took 0 bases from V and 9 from J; bases not matched to a gene: 6. Here the CDR3 DNA reads TGTGCCAGCAGCCAAGAATCGAGGACAGGGCAAGCTTTCTTT. It is translated as CASSQESRTGQAFF. Full variable domain (remainder filled in from reference TRBV14 and TRBJ1-1): EAGVTQFPSHSVIEKGQTVTLRCDPISGHDNLYWYRRVMGKEIKFLLHFVKESKQDESGMPNNRFLAERTGGTYSTLKVQPAELEDSGVYFCASSQESRTGQAFFGQGTRLTVV.

The CDR3 DNA reads as TGTGCCACCAGTGATTTCTTCGGTCAGCCCCAGCATTTT. Translated, it gives CATSDFFGQPQHF. The rearrangement uses TRBV24-1 and TRBJ1-5; D is unresolved. The CDR3 sequence is 13 residues long. CDR1 and CDR2 (germline): KGHDR, SFDVKD. Trimming cost V 1 base and J 6 bases, with 6 bases left between them.

V is TRBV28 and J is TRBJ1-2; 7 positions match TRBD1. The germline gives CDR1 MDHEN, CDR2 SYDVKM. This CDR3 is 14 amino acids long. V lost 4 bases, J lost 5 bases, and 7 bases stayed unmatched. CDR3 in DNA: TGTGCCAGCAGTTCAGGGGGAGGTCTGTATGGCTACACCTTC. Translating gives CASSSGGGLYGYTF.

The chain links TRBV4-3 to TRBJ1-2, with 9 bases aligning to TRBD1. CDR3 size: 17 residues. Germline CDR1 and CDR2: LGHNA and YSLEER. The V and J ends lost 1 base and 0 bases, in that order; junction bases with no gene match: 6. The CDR3 DNA follows: TGCGCCAGCAGCCAAGGGACCCGGGACAGGGCTAACTATGGCTACACCTTC. This codes for CASSQGTRDRANYGYTF.

This rearrangement joins TRBV18 to TRBJ2-2, with D tentatively TRBD1 (6 bases). CDR3 length: 17 amino acids. V was cut by 1 base and J by 2 bases, with 14 bases left in between. CDR1 KGHSH and CDR2 LQKENI come from the germline V gene. This chain's CDR3 is CASSPQITGSNTGELFF. The CDR3, as DNA: TGTGCCAGCTCACCACAGATAACAGGGTCAAACACCGGGGAGCTGTTTTTT.

The chain recombines TRBV3-1 (or the pseudogene TRBV3-2) with TRBJ2-1; TRBD1 agrees at 10 bases. The CDR3 runs to 15 residues. Germline CDR1 LGHDT, CDR2 YNNKEL (reference sequence). Losses at the gene ends were 6 bases for V and 6 bases for J; bases not matched to a gene: 8. CDR3 amino acids: CASSPWTGGGNEQFF. For the CDR3, the DNA is TGTGCCAGCAGTCCCTGGACAGGGGGAGGCAATGAGCAGTTCTTC.

The chain recombines TRBV10-3 with TRBJ1-4; 7 bases match TRBD1. Germline V CDR1 and CDR2: ENHRY, SYGVKD. V was clipped by 1 base and J by 7 bases; unmatched bases: 3. The CDR3 extends over 14 amino acids. The DNA of the CDR3 is TGTGCCATCAGTGAGTTGGGACAGACTGAAAAACTGTTTTTT. It specifies CAISELGQTEKLFF.

The rearrangement uses TRBV6-2 or TRBV6-3 and TRBJ1-2; a possible D gene is TRBD1 (5 bases). Trimming removed 2 bases from V and 7 bases from J, with 11 bases in between. Germline CDR1 reads MNHEY; CDR2 reads SVGEGT. The CDR3 sequence is 13 residues long. CDR3 protein: CASSYRGTTGYTF. In DNA form, the CDR3 reads TGTGCCAGCAGTTACAGGGGTACAACTGGCTACACCTTC.

This chain joins TRBV18 and TRBJ1-2, with 9 positions matching TRBD1. The CDR3 totals 18 residues. Germline V gene data show CDR1 as KGHSH and CDR2 as LQKENI. The V gene end was trimmed by 1 base and the J gene end by 4 bases; junction bases not matched to a gene: 13. The chain's CDR3 is CASSPRSGRGQGSYGYTF. DNA of the CDR3: TGTGCCAGCTCACCACGGTCTGGTCGGGGACAGGGTAGCTATGGCTACACCTTC.

This rearrangement joins TRBV6-2 or TRBV6-3 to TRBJ1-1; 10 nucleotides match TRBD1. Unmatched junction bases numbered 11, after V lost 6 bases and J lost 1 base. Germline V gene data show CDR1 as MNHEY and CDR2 as SVGEGT. The CDR3 loop spans 17 amino acids. The CDR3 loop is CASSPLRDRGRNTEAFF. The CDR3 DNA reads TGTGCCAGCAGCCCCCTTAGGGACAGGGGACGGAACACTGAAGCTTTCTTT.

The chain couples TRBV6-4 to TRBJ1-2; D is unresolved. CDR3 length: 14 residues. Between the trimmed V and J ends, which lost 1 base and 0 bases, there was a span of 6 bases. The V gene's germline CDR1 is MRHNA and CDR2 SNTAGT. The DNA of the CDR3 is TGTGCCAGCAGTGACTTGGAGGCTAACTATGGCTACACCTTC. Residues: CASSDLEANYGYTF.